A selection of T cell receptor beta chains follows, all from one sample in a study of blood T cell repertoires in COVID-19. Sequencing used immunoSEQ multiplex PCR; TCRdb keeps in-frame clones, though not all of them. The sample yields 200,000 or so clones, roughly 80% seen once. The specimen was peripheral blood. The receptors derive from a man aged 55 to 70 with active or convalescent COVID-19. The CDR3 runs from the conserved cysteine through the conserved F or W. Fields, in order: V gene, J gene, clone size, D gene, CDR3 protein, CDR3 DNA. The D gene is left open where the match is weak. Clone size is stated in some rows and not others, as once, few, many or a class when expanded.

TRBV5-1,TRBJ2-2,.,.,CASSSAVNTGELFF,TGCGCCAGCAGCTCCGCGGTGAACACCGGGGAGCTGTTTTTT
TRBV5-8,TRBJ1-4,.,.,CASSLARGARREKLFF,TGTGCCAGCAGCTTGGCCCGGGGAGCCCGCCGAGAAAAACTGTTTTTT
TRBV4-3,TRBJ2-2,.,.,CASSQDRRGTGELFF,TGCGCCAGCAGCCAAGATAGGAGGGGAACCGGGGAGCTGTTTTTT
TRBV20-1,TRBJ2-7,.,.,CSASRPSADYEQYF,TGCAGTGCTAGTAGGCCTAGCGCGGACTACGAGCAGTACTTC
TRBV29-1,TRBJ2-5,.,TRBD1,CSVDYRGGETQYF,TGCAGCGTTGATTACAGGGGTGGAGAGACCCAGTACTTC
TRBV13,TRBJ2-7,once,.,CASSFLLAERGGYEQYF,TGTGCCAGCAGCTTTCTCCTAGCGGAAAGGGGGGGCTACGAGCAGTACTTC
TRBV13,TRBJ1-6,.,.,CASSLEQGHNSPLHF,TGTGCCAGCAGCTTAGAACAGGGCCATAATTCACCCCTCCACTTT
TRBV19,TRBJ1-1,.,TRBD1,CASSKAGGTEAFF,TGTGCCAGTAGTAAGGCAGGGGGCACTGAAGCTTTCTTT
TRBV7-2,TRBJ2-3,.,.,CASSTLETQYF,TGTGCCAGCAGCACTCTAGAGACGCAGTATTTT
TRBV29-1,TRBJ1-1,.,TRBD1,CSALQGASTEAFF,TGCAGCGCATTACAGGGGGCATCCACTGAAGCTTTCTTT
TRBV7-3,TRBJ2-7,.,.,CASSSFTSSVYEQYF,TGTGCCAGCAGCTCCTTCACTAGCAGCGTCTACGAGCAGTACTTC
TRBV29-1,TRBJ2-3,.,.,CSVARESTDTQYF,TGCAGCGTTGCCCGGGAAAGCACAGATACGCAGTATTTT
TRBV15,TRBJ1-3,.,.,CATSLMRHDTIYF,TGTGCCACCAGCCTAATGAGGCACGACACCATATATTTT
TRBV11-2,TRBJ2-3,.,TRBD1,CASSPGQGATDTQYF,TGTGCCAGCAGCCCAGGACAGGGGGCAACAGATACGCAGTATTTT
TRBV5-4,TRBJ2-1,once,.,CASSLALREHEQFF,TGTGCCAGCAGCTTGGCGCTTCGAGAGCATGAGCAGTTCTTC
TRBV7-9,TRBJ2-1,.,TRBD2,CASSLSGRDRDEQFF,TGTGCCAGCAGCTTAAGCGGGAGGGATAGGGATGAGCAGTTCTTC
TRBV2,TRBJ2-2,once,.,CASSAGTGELFF,TGTGCCAGCAGTGCAGGCACCGGGGAGCTGTTTTTT
TRBV10-1,TRBJ2-1,.,TRBD2,CASIPPPLTSGSNNEQFF,TGCGCCAGCATCCCCCCCCCTCTCACTAGCGGGAGTAATAATGAGCAGTTCTTC
TRBV7-8,TRBJ2-5,.,TRBD2,CASSTYSGTNQETQYF,TGTGCCAGCAGCACTTACAGCGGGACTAACCAAGAGACCCAGTACTTC
TRBV6-2/TRBV6-3,TRBJ1-5,few,.,CASSYSRSIFGDQPQHF,TGTGCCAGCAGTTACTCCCGGTCAATTTTCGGAGATCAGCCCCAGCATTTT
TRBV12-3/TRBV12-4,TRBJ1-2,.,.,CASSTTTGSGYTF,TGTGCCAGCAGTACCACTACAGGGTCCGGCTACACCTTC
TRBV27,TRBJ2-3,.,.,CASSLSLSTDTQYF,TGTGCCAGCAGTTTATCCCTTAGCACAGATACGCAGTATTTT
TRBV11-1,TRBJ2-3,.,TRBD2,CASSSGLAGTTDTQYF,TGTGCCAGCAGCTCCGGACTAGCGGGAACGACAGATACGCAGTATTTT
TRBV6-4,TRBJ2-1,few,.,CASSPMGRGYNEQFF,TGTGCCAGCAGTCCCATGGGGCGGGGATACAATGAGCAGTTCTTC
TRBV7-8,TRBJ2-5,.,.,CATRIGGETQYF,TGTGCCACCCGGATCGGGGGAGAGACCCAGTACTTC
TRBV6-5,TRBJ2-3,.,TRBD2,CASSRTSGRTDTQYF,TGTGCCAGCAGTAGGACTAGCGGGAGGACAGATACGCAGTATTTT
TRBV9,TRBJ1-1,.,.,CASGVDTEAFF,TGTGCCTCAGGCGTTGACACTGAAGCTTTCTTT
TRBV10-3,TRBJ2-5,few,TRBD2,CAIQGERERETQYF,TGTGCCATTCAAGGAGAGCGGGAGAGGGAGACCCAGTACTTC
TRBV19,TRBJ2-7,few,.,CASSTGSIYEQYF,TGTGCCAGTAGTACAGGGTCCATCTACGAGCAGTACTTC
TRBV7-2,TRBJ2-7,.,.,CASSLGSYFTYEQYF,TGTGCCAGCAGCTTAGGATCGTACTTCACCTACGAGCAGTACTTC
TRBV12-3/TRBV12-4,TRBJ2-3,.,.,CASSFYSTDTQYF,TGTGCCAGCAGTTTCTACTCGACAGATACGCAGTATTTT
TRBV27,TRBJ1-2,.,.,CASSLGQNYGYTF,TGTGCCAGCAGTTTAGGGCAGAACTATGGCTACACCTTC
TRBV12-3/TRBV12-4,TRBJ1-2,.,.,CASSTRQYGYTF,TGTGCCAGCAGTACGCGACAGTATGGCTACACCTTC
TRBV14,TRBJ2-1,once,TRBD2,CASSLGLAIYNEQFF,TGTGCCAGCAGCCTAGGACTAGCCATCTACAATGAGCAGTTCTTC
TRBV12-3/TRBV12-4,TRBJ2-5,.,.,CASSQQETQYF,TGTGCCAGCAGTCAGCAAGAGACCCAGTACTTC
TRBV10-3,TRBJ1-4,few,.,CAISDGGAGEKLFF,TGTGCCATCAGTGACGGAGGGGCGGGGGAAAAACTGTTTTTT
TRBV7-8,TRBJ1-3,many,.,CASSLDGSSGNTIYF,TGTGCCAGCAGCTTAGATGGTAGCTCTGGAAACACCATATATTTT
TRBV5-4,TRBJ2-1,few,TRBD2,CASSSQTSGSRYEQFF,TGTGCCAGCAGCTCCCAGACTAGCGGGAGTAGGTATGAGCAGTTCTTC
TRBV7-8,TRBJ1-1,few,.,CASRPYRNTEAFF,TGTGCCAGCCGTCCTTACAGGAACACTGAAGCTTTCTTT
TRBV7-6,TRBJ2-7,.,TRBD1,CASSLAVGTGDHEQYF,TGTGCCAGCAGCTTAGCCGTAGGGACAGGTGACCACGAGCAGTACTTC
TRBV10-3,TRBJ2-7,.,.,CAIKETATYEQYF,TGTGCCATCAAGGAGACAGCTACCTACGAGCAGTACTTC
TRBV6-5,TRBJ1-4,.,.,CASLDSATNEKLFF,TGTGCCAGTCTGGACTCTGCAACTAATGAAAAACTGTTTTTT
TRBV18,TRBJ1-1,.,TRBD1,CASSPRRPDRGTEAFF,TGTGCCAGCTCACCACGAAGGCCGGACAGGGGCACTGAAGCTTTCTTT
TRBV28,TRBJ2-4,few,.,CASTRPSAKNIQYF,TGTGCCAGCACCAGGCCAAGCGCCAAAAACATTCAGTACTTC
TRBV30,TRBJ1-2,.,.,CAWGQTEGGDGYTF,TGTGCCTGGGGCCAGACTGAGGGTGGGGATGGCTACACCTTC
TRBV20-1,TRBJ2-7,.,.,CSVLRSDEQYF,TGCAGCGTTTTACGGAGCGACGAGCAGTACTTC
TRBV7-6,TRBJ1-1,.,.,CASSPRTEAFF,TGTGCCAGCAGCCCCCGGACTGAAGCTTTCTTT
TRBV7-9,TRBJ1-6,.,.,CASSSTGYSYNSPLHF,TGTGCCAGCAGCTCAACAGGTTACTCCTATAATTCACCCCTCCACTTT
TRBV6-2/TRBV6-3,TRBJ2-2,once,TRBD1,CASSYSRTGTGPNTGELFF,TGTGCCAGCAGTTACAGTAGGACAGGGACAGGACCAAACACCGGGGAGCTGTTTTTT
TRBV5-1,TRBJ2-7,once,.,CASSSAGGFYEQYF,TGCGCCAGCAGCTCGGCTGGCGGGTTCTACGAGCAGTACTTC
TRBV6-5,TRBJ1-2,.,.,CASRIQGSRGGYTF,TGTGCCAGCAGGATACAGGGAAGTAGGGGAGGCTACACCTTC
TRBV18,TRBJ2-5,.,.,CASSPGPPGETQYF,TGTGCCAGCTCGCCGGGCCCGCCAGGGGAGACCCAGTACTTC
TRBV28,TRBJ2-7,.,.,CASSSPTEYYEQYF,TGTGCCAGCAGTTCCCCGACAGAATACTACGAGCAGTACTTC
TRBV7-9,TRBJ2-7,.,.,CASSLAGVGNYEQYF,TGTGCCAGCAGCTTAGCCGGGGTTGGGAACTACGAGCAGTACTTC